Shown below are 31 T cell receptor beta chains from a single sample sequenced in a study of blood T cells in healthy people across ages. Sample-barcoded 5' priming and a J-beta primer mix drove a second PCR of roughly 7 to 11 cycles. TCRdb reanalysed the 5' RACE reads using MiXCR and keeps one entry per CDR3 protein. The sample carries fewer than 700,000 distinct CDR3 sequences, around 38% recorded once. The sample consisted of blood. These receptor sequences come from a man older than 75 in good health.

This clonotype was observed a few times. The V and J genes are TRBV20-1 and TRBJ1-2; possibly TRBD1 for D (5 bases). The CDR3 is made up of 12 amino acids. Germline V lookup: CDR1 DFQATT, CDR2 SNEGSKA (reference sequence). DNA for the CDR3: TGCAGCGCTTCGGACAAGAACTATGGCTACACCTTC. The encoded protein is CSASDKNYGYTF.

This sequence joins TRBV7-2 and TRBJ2-3, with TRBD2 matching over 10 bases. With 4 bases clipped from V and 5 bases from J, the junction kept 18 bases outside the gene matches. Germline values: CDR1 SGHTA, CDR2 FQGNSA. This CDR3 comprises 19 residues. This CDR3 is CASSSSPGLARLLGDTQYF. Written as DNA, the CDR3 is TGTGCCAGCAGCTCAAGCCCGGGACTAGCGAGGTTGCTAGGAGATACGCAGTATTTT.

Concerning this clonotype itself: A much larger clone sits a single nucleotide away, making a read error possible. The J gene is TRBJ2-4, the V gene TRBV9, with 7 positions matching TRBD1. TRBJ2-7 matches the DNA end more closely, so the J call is doubtful. CDR3 size: 15 residues. CDR1 and CDR2 (germline): SGDLS, YYNGEE. The CDR3 protein is CASGVVATGEHEQYF. The CDR3 DNA is TGTGCCAGCGGCGTAGTAGCCACAGGGGAACACGAGCAGTACTTC.

The rearrangement uses TRBV5-1 and TRBJ2-3, with TRBD1 matching 7 bases. Germline trimming cut 2 bases from V and 4 bases from J; bases unmatched to any gene: 4. The CDR3 is made up of 14 amino acids. Looked up from germline, CDR1 is SGHRS and CDR2 is YFSETQ. Written as DNA, the CDR3 is TGCGCCAGCAGCTTCGGACAGGTGGCAGATACGCAGTATTTT. Its protein product is CASSFGQVADTQYF. The full variable domain, rest sourced from reference TRBV5-1 and TRBJ2-3, is KAGVTQTPRYLIKTRGQQVTLSCSPISGHRSVSWYQQTPGQGLQFLFEYFSETQRNKGNFPGRFSGRQFSNSRSEMNVSTLELGDSALYLCASSFGQVADTQYFGPGTRLTVL.

The V and J genes are TRBV6-5 and TRBJ2-7, with D perhaps matching TRBD2 (6 bases). The germline V and J ends were trimmed by 8 bases and 2 bases, with 19 bases remaining between them. The CDR3 consists of 15 residues. Germline CDR1 MNHEY, CDR2 SVGAGI. Here the CDR3 reads CASGLAGTATYEQYF. DNA for the CDR3: TGTGCCAGCGGGCTCGCCGGGACTGCAACCTACGAGCAGTACTTC.

This chain uses TRBV28 with TRBJ2-7, with 9 bases fitting TRBD2. Germline trimming cut 5 bases from V and 3 bases from J; bases unmatched to any gene: 8. Looked up from germline, CDR1 is MDHEN and CDR2 is SYDVKM. The CDR3 is made up of 15 amino acids. As DNA, the CDR3 is TGTGCCAGCAGTACAGCTAGCGGGGAGTTCTACGAGCAGTACTTC. Its translation: CASSTASGEFYEQYF.

This clonotype is a singleton in its sample. The V gene is TRBV4-2, the J gene TRBJ2-2; 8 nucleotides match TRBD2. Germline V gene lookup returns CDR1 LGHNA and CDR2 YNFKEQ. The length of the CDR3 is 20 residues. The ends lost 0 bases at V and 2 bases at J; junction bases unmatched: 14. The CDR3 spells CASSQDLFSGGADNTGELFF. In DNA, the CDR3 is TGTGCCAGCAGCCAAGATCTTTTTTCGGGAGGGGCCGATAACACCGGGGAGCTGTTTTTT.

V and J are TRBV20-1 and TRBJ1-4, with D maybe TRBD1 (5 bases). The CDR3 runs 15 residues. CDR1 is DFQATT and CDR2 is SNEGSKA in the germline V gene (reference sequence). V was trimmed by 1 base and J by 0 bases, leaving 9 bases between them. CDR3 nucleotide sequence: TGCAGTGCTAGAGTGGGGCCTGCAACTAATGAAAAACTGTTTTTT. It translates to CSARVGPATNEKLFF.

This clonotype has a handful of counts. CDR3 sequence reads: CSARDPSGRARSHTDTQYF. CDR3 nucleotide sequence: TGCAGTGCTAGAGATCCAAGCGGGAGGGCCCGGAGTCACACAGATACGCAGTATTTT. This chain joins TRBV20-1 and TRBJ2-3; TRBD2 matches at 10 bases. This CDR3 comprises 19 residues. V lost 0 bases to trimming and J lost 2 bases; unmatched junction nucleotides: 14. The germline gives CDR1 DFQATT, CDR2 SNEGSKA (reference sequence).

The gene calls are TRBV28 and TRBJ2-7; 10 nucleotides align to TRBD2. The tail of the sequence fits TRBJ2-4 better, so the J call may be wrong. This CDR3 is 13 amino acids long. The V gene's germline CDR1 is MDHEN and CDR2 SYDVKM. CDR3 coding DNA: TGTGCCAGCACCTCTAGCGGGAGCAACATTCAGTACTTC. Its protein is CASTSSGSNIQYF.

This clonotype has a handful of counts. J is TRBJ2-1 and V is TRBV28, with 10 bases identical to TRBD2. This CDR3 has 16 amino acids. V trimming: 1 base; J trimming: 7 bases; junction bases outside the gene matches: 7. From germline, CDR1 is MDHEN and CDR2 SYDVKM. In DNA, the CDR3 is TGTGCCAGCAGTTTATCGCTAGCGGGAGTACAGAATGAGCAGTTCTTC. It is translated as CASSLSLAGVQNEQFF.

This clonotype was recorded at least ten times. The chain is built from TRBV6-2 or TRBV6-3 and TRBJ2-1; 8 bases line up with TRBD1. J lost 1 base, V lost 5 bases, and 1 base had no gene match. The CDR3 loop spans 14 amino acids. CDR1 is MNHEY and CDR2 is SVGEGT in the germline V gene. The CDR3, as DNA: TGTGCCAGCAGTCGACAGGGGTCCTACAATGAGCAGTTCTTC. Amino acid sequence: CASSRQGSYNEQFF.

This clonotype occurred once. This may arise from a read error, as a much more abundant clone is one base away. This CDR3 reads CASSPYLTDERFF. For the CDR3, the DNA is TGTGCCAGCAGCCCATACCTGACGGATGAGCGGTTCTTC. The V and J genes are TRBV7-3 and TRBJ2-1, with D uncertain. The CDR3 is made up of 13 amino acids. Germline V gene data show CDR1 as SGHTA and CDR2 as FQGTGA.

This sequence joins TRBV6-2 or TRBV6-3 and TRBJ2-1; D unresolved. V dropped 1 base and J dropped 9 bases, with 10 bases sitting between them. The CDR3 loop spans 13 amino acids. Germline V gene data show CDR1 as MNHEY and CDR2 as SVGEGT. The CDR3 is CASSYFGESEQFF. The CDR3 DNA reads as TGTGCCAGCAGTTACTTTGGGGAAAGTGAGCAGTTCTTC.

This clonotype has just a few counts. V gene TRBV4-2 combines with J gene TRBJ2-1, with D uncertain. In germline, CDR1 is LGHNA, CDR2 YNFKEQ. The CDR3 runs to 14 residues. With 4 bases removed from V and 10 bases from J, the gap between germline ends came to 17 bases. The CDR3 loop reads CASSPTPGFGEQFF. The CDR3 region has the DNA TGTGCCAGCAGCCCCACACCCGGTTTCGGGGAGCAGTTCTTC.

The J gene is TRBJ1-1, the V gene TRBV12-3 or TRBV12-4; D is ambiguous. V was trimmed by 5 bases and J by 8 bases, leaving 15 bases between them. This CDR3 comprises 13 residues. CDR3 nucleotides: TGTGCCAGCAGTCTAGGACCGCGAAGGGAAGCTTTCTTT. Residues: CASSLGPRREAFF.

The rearrangement links TRBV6-2 or TRBV6-3 to TRBJ1-1; TRBD1 agrees at 9 bases. The V segment lost 5 bases and the J segment 5 bases; nucleotides outside the gene matches: 9. The germline CDR1 and CDR2 sequences are MNHEY and SVGEGT. This CDR3 contains 15 residues. The CDR3 coding sequence is TGTGCCAGCAGTCGGGACAGGGCGATTTGTACTGAAGCTTTCTTT. Its translation: CASSRDRAICTEAFF.

This sequence joins TRBV6-2 or TRBV6-3 and TRBJ2-1, with D perhaps matching TRBD2 (5 bases). Trimming shortened V by 7 bases and J by 5 bases, and 9 bases separated the two germline ends. The CDR3 runs to 12 residues. Germline CDR1 reads MNHEY; CDR2 reads SVGEGT. CDR3 protein: CASTEADNEQFF. The DNA of the CDR3 is TGTGCCAGCACAGAAGCGGACAATGAGCAGTTCTTC.

In this sample, this clonotype turned up a few times. The CDR3 coding sequence is TGTGCCAGCACCAAACGCCCGACGGAAGCCAAAAACATTCAGTACTTC. Encoded protein: CASTKRPTEAKNIQYF. The V call is TRBV6-2 or TRBV6-3, the J call TRBJ2-4; D is ambiguous. The CDR3 extends over 16 amino acids. Trimming pared 7 bases from V and 0 bases from J, leaving 16 bases between. The germline gives CDR1 MNHEY, CDR2 SVGEGT.

This clonotype occurred a few times. The V and J genes are TRBV7-2 and TRBJ1-5; D may be TRBD1 (5 bases). Germline V CDR1 and CDR2: SGHTA, FQGNSA. V was pared by 3 bases and J by 1 base, with 10 bases between. The CDR3 contains 15 residues. The CDR3 spells CASSFAGQSNQPQHF. Here the CDR3 DNA reads TGTGCCAGCAGCTTCGCCGGACAAAGCAATCAGCCCCAGCATTTT. Supplemented by reference TRBV7-2 and TRBJ1-5, the full variable domain reads GAGVSQSPSNKVTEKGKDVELRCDPISGHTALYWYRQSLGQGLEFLIYFQGNSAPDKSGLPSDRFSAERTGGSVSTLTIQRTQQEDSAVYLCASSFAGQSNQPQHFGDGTRLSIL.

This rearrangement joins TRBV27 to TRBJ1-1, with D hard to call. The CDR3 is 14 residues long. V lost 6 bases and J lost 1, with 12 bases in between. Germline lookup yields CDR1 MNHEY and CDR2 SMNVEV (reference sequence). The chain's CDR3 is CASRRETRNTEAFF. The DNA of the CDR3 is TGTGCCAGCAGGAGAGAGACACGGAACACTGAAGCTTTCTTT.

In its sample, this clonotype was seen a few times. The chain employs TRBV15 and TRBJ2-3, with D perhaps TRBD1 (5 bases). The ends were cut back, 7 bases at V and 5 bases at J, with 13 bases in the middle. Germline V gene sequence: CDR1 LNHNV, CDR2 YYDKDF (reference sequence). The CDR3 spans 13 residues. The CDR3 coding sequence is TGTGCCACCACTTTGGGGCCCAGAGATACGCAGTATTTT. This translates into CATTLGPRDTQYF.

V and J are TRBV12-3 or TRBV12-4 and TRBJ2-5; no clear D gene. The J call is in doubt because the DNA end fits TRBJ2-1 better. This CDR3 is 11 amino acids long. In DNA, the CDR3 is TGTGCCAGCAGTATCCAAGAGACCCAGTTCTTC. It is translated as CASSIQETQFF.

The gene calls are TRBV6-2 or TRBV6-3 and TRBJ2-4, with D maybe TRBD2 (6 bases). CDR3 length: 13 residues. V shed 4 bases and J shed 13 bases, with 17 bases lying between them. CDR1 and CDR2 from the germline V gene are MNHEY and SVGEGT. The CDR3 coding sequence is TGTGCCAGCAGTTCTCTTAGCGGCGATGAGCAGTACTTC. Translated: CASSSLSGDEQYF.

The genes are TRBV12-3 or TRBV12-4 and TRBJ2-4, with D possibly matching TRBD1 (7 bases). The J call may not be correct, given that the DNA end is closer to TRBJ2-7. The CDR3 length is 15 residues. The CDR3 reads CASSAGQPTTYEQYF. As DNA, the CDR3 is TGTGCCAGCAGTGCGGGACAGCCCACCACCTACGAGCAGTACTTC.

This clonotype was observed a few times. The chain combines TRBV19 with TRBJ2-3; D remains unclear. Trimming took off 10 bases at V and 4 bases at J, with 18 bases between the two ends. The CDR3 totals 14 residues. In germline, CDR1 is LNHDA, CDR2 SQIVND (reference sequence). CDR3 protein: CATSPTAPADTQYF. DNA of the CDR3: TGTGCCACATCTCCTACGGCCCCCGCAGATACGCAGTATTTT.

The CDR3 is CASSQGVAGGPYEQYF. Written as DNA, the CDR3 is TGTGCCAGCAGCCAAGGGGTAGCGGGGGGGCCCTACGAGCAGTACTTC. V usage is TRBV4-2 and J usage is TRBJ2-4, with 11 bases lining up with TRBD2. Judging by the DNA end, TRBJ2-7 fits better; the J call may be wrong. The germline V gene has CDR1 LGHNA and CDR2 YNFKEQ. The CDR3 totals 16 residues.

A word on this clonotype: The junction does not match germline at one end; this may be a read error. The chain employs TRBV9 and TRBJ1-1; D possibly corresponds to TRBD1 (5 bases). The germline V gene encodes CDR1 SGDLS and CDR2 YYNGEE. There are 12 residues in the CDR3. The CDR3 here is CAGSVDSREAFF. CDR3 in DNA: TGTGCCGGCAGCGTAGACAGCCGTGAAGCTTTCTTT.

The chain employs TRBV12-3 or TRBV12-4 and TRBJ1-5; TRBD1 agrees at 10 bases. Unmatched junction bases numbered 5, after V lost 4 bases and J lost 2 bases. The CDR3 is made up of 16 amino acids. DNA of the CDR3: TGTGCCAGCAGTTACCGACAGGGGGCTGGCAATCAGCCCCAGCATTTT. This encodes CASSYRQGAGNQPQHF.

The chain links TRBV2 to TRBJ1-5; unclear D gene. Deletions cut 6 bases from V and 2 bases from J, with 14 bases between. This CDR3 has 15 residues. Germline CDR1 is SNHLY and CDR2 is FYNNEI. The CDR3 nucleotides are TGTGCCAGCAGCTCAGGCTCCCAGGGCAATCAGCCCCAGCATTTT. It codes for CASSSGSQGNQPQHF.

This clonotype came up many times. This chain connects TRBV29-1 to TRBJ2-2; no definite D call. The CDR3 sequence is 11 residues long. The ends were cut back, 2 bases at V and 2 bases at J, with 0 bases in the middle. Germline V gene data show CDR1 as SQVTM and CDR2 as ANQGSEA. DNA for the CDR3: TGCAGCGTTGAAAACACCGGGGAGCTGTTTTTT. Protein sequence: CSVENTGELFF.